The 5 T cell receptor beta chains below were found in one sample sequenced in a study of blood T cells in healthy people across ages. Alongside a J-beta primer mix, a sample-barcoded 5' primer served in a second PCR lasting 7 to 11 cycles. TCRdb itself ran the 5' RACE reads through MiXCR, one entry per CDR3 protein. The table shows about 720,000 distinct CDR3 sequences, with about 24% occurring only once. Input material: blood. These receptor sequences come from a man aged 65 to 85 in good health.

This chain uses TRBV6-6 with TRBJ2-1, with 7 bases fitting TRBD2. V was pared by 5 bases and J by 2 bases, with 6 bases of the junction left unmatched. CDR1 MNHNY and CDR2 SVGAGI come from the germline V gene (reference sequence). This CDR3 has 15 residues. CDR3 bases: TGTGCCAGCAGTGACGGGACTACGACCTACAATGAGCAGTTCTTC. Translated, it gives CASSDGTTTYNEQFF.

This clonotype showed up just once. Sequence at one end of the junction differs from germline and may be a read error. V gene TRBV27 combines with J gene TRBJ1-4; D unresolved. From germline, CDR1 is MNHEY and CDR2 SMNVEV (reference sequence). This CDR3 contains 15 residues. Here the CDR3 reads CACSLSLRGGEKLFF. The CDR3 nucleotides are TGTGCCTGCAGTTTATCGCTTCGGGGAGGAGAAAAACTGTTTTTT.

This clonotype occurred once. The rearrangement uses TRBV7-9 and TRBJ2-3; 8 nucleotides match TRBD2. The CDR3 covers 14 residues. CDR1 and CDR2 (germline): SEHNR, FQNEAQ (reference sequence). V shed 5 bases, J shed 4 bases, and the junction held 5 bases outside the gene matches. The CDR3 coding sequence is TGTGCCAGCAGCGCAAGGACTAGCTCAGATACGCAGTATTTT. This encodes CASSARTSSDTQYF.

The chain links TRBV6-4 to TRBJ1-1; tentative D call: TRBD1 (5 bases). CDR1 is MRHNA and CDR2 is SNTAGT in the germline V gene. V was pared by 6 bases and J by 2 bases, with 10 bases between. This CDR3 is 13 amino acids long. CDR3 region: CASRPGANTEAFF. The CDR3 DNA follows: TGTGCCAGCAGGCCCGGGGCAAACACTGAAGCTTTCTTT.

Only a few counts were recorded for this clonotype. The chain employs TRBV6-1 and TRBJ2-7; 11 bases agree with TRBD2. The CDR3 contains 14 residues. The ends lost 7 bases at V and 4 bases at J; junction bases unmatched: 6. The V gene's germline CDR1 is MNHNS and CDR2 SASEGT. CDR3 nucleotide sequence: TGTGCCAGCAATCCGACTAGCGGGACTTACGAGCAGTACGTC. Its translation is CASNPTSGTYEQYV.